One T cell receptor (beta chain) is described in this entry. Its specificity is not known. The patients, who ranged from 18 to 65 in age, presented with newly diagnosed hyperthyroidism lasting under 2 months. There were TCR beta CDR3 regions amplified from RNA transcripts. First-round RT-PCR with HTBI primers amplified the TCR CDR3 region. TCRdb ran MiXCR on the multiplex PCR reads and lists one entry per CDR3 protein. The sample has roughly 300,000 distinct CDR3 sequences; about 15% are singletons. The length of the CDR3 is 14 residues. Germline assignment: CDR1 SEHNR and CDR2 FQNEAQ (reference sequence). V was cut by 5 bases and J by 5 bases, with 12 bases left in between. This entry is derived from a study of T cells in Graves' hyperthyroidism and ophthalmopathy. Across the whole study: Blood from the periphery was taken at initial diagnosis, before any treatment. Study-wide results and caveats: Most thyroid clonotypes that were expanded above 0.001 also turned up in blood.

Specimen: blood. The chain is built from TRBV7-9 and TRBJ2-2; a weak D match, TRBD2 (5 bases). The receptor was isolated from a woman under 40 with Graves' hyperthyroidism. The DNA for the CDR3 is TGTGCCAGCAGCCCCGTCCGGGGAACCGGGGAGCTGTTTTTT. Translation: CASSPVRGTGELFF.